The 26 T cell receptor beta chains below all came from one sample that was sequenced in a study of T cell changes during pregnancy in multiple sclerosis. Using immunoSEQ multiplex PCR, the repertoire was profiled, and TCRdb retains in-frame clones only, with some absent. This table has tens of thousands of clones, nearly 90% appearing once. The source material was CD4+ T cells from peripheral blood mononuclear cells, sampled in the first trimester of pregnancy. All receptors derive from a female donor with multiple sclerosis, enrolled in a pregnancy study.

The CDR3 sequence: CASSDWQGRGYTF. The CDR3 bases are TGTGCCAGCAGTGATTGGCAGGGGAGAGGCTACACCTTC. The rearrangement joins TRBV25-1 to TRBJ1-2, with TRBD1 as a possible D gene (6 bases). The germline V and J ends were trimmed by 3 bases and 8 bases, with 13 bases remaining between them. CDR3 length: 13 residues. The germline V gene encodes CDR1 MGHDK and CDR2 SYGVNS.

The chain uses TRBV29-1 and TRBJ1-5; D unresolved. The V end lost 1 base, the J end lost 4 bases, and 8 bases lay between the germline ends. Germline V gene sequence: CDR1 SQVTM, CDR2 ANQGSEA. The CDR3 totals 13 residues. The CDR3 is CSVEAGRNQPQHF. CDR3 nucleotide sequence: TGCAGCGTTGAAGCAGGCCGTAATCAGCCCCAGCATTTT. The whole variable domain, remainder taken from reference TRBV29-1 and TRBJ1-5, is SAVISQKPSRDICQRGTSLTIQCQVDSQVTMMFWYRQQPGQSLTLIATANQGSEATYESGFVIDKFPISRPNLTFSTLTVSNMSPEDSSIYLCSVEAGRNQPQHFGDGTRLSIL.

This chain connects TRBV6-6 to TRBJ2-7; TRBD2 aligns across 7 bases. V lost 6 bases to trimming and J lost 3 bases; unmatched junction nucleotides: 8. Germline CDR1 is MNHNY and CDR2 is SVGAGI (reference sequence). CDR3 length equals 14 residues. The CDR3 coding sequence is TGTGCCAGCAGGGCTAGCGGTTCGCTCTACGAGCAGTACTTC. Amino acid sequence: CASRASGSLYEQYF.

The chain joins TRBV21-1 to TRBJ1-5; the D call TRBD1 from the table was never checked on the DNA. TRBV21-1 is a pseudogene. The CDR3 consists of 18 residues. CDR3: CASSAPKVRQSIRKPQHF. In DNA form, the CDR3 reads TGTGCCAGCAGCGCGCCTAAAGTAAGACAGTCAATCAGGAAGCCCCAGCATTTT.

The chain joins TRBV2 to TRBJ1-2, with a weak D call TRBD1 (6 bases). Germline CDR1 is SNHLY and CDR2 is FYNNEI. This CDR3 spans 16 amino acids. V lost 6 bases and J 5 bases, leaving 22 bases between the germline ends. Here the CDR3 reads CASSLLIPRGAYGYTF. The CDR3 nucleotides read TGTGCCAGCAGCCTCCTCATCCCTCGGGGGGCATATGGCTACACCTTC.

This rearrangement joins TRBV18 to TRBJ2-2; no clear D gene. CDR1 KGHSH and CDR2 LQKENI come from the germline V gene. The V end was cut by 3 bases, the J end by 6 bases, with 17 bases between. The CDR3 runs to 16 residues. The CDR3 bases are TGTGCCAGCTCACCTCGGCCCGGAGAGGTCCCCGGGGAGCTGTTTTTT. Translation: CASSPRPGEVPGELFF.

The chain uses TRBV18 and TRBJ1-1; perhaps TRBD1 as D (6 bases). Trimming removed 5 bases from V and 0 bases from J, with 7 bases in between. The CDR3 loop spans 13 amino acids. Germline CDR1 reads KGHSH; CDR2 reads LQKENI. The CDR3 DNA reads as TGTGCCAGCTCAAAGGGGGTGAACACTGAAGCTTTCTTT. The encoded protein is CASSKGVNTEAFF.

The DNA of the CDR3 is TGTGCCAGCAGCTTCTATCTCGGGGAAGAAAAACTGTTTTTT. Amino acids: CASSFYLGEEKLFF. The V gene is TRBV7-9, the J gene TRBJ1-4; D is undetermined. The CDR3 is made up of 14 amino acids. Trimming pared 3 bases from V and 8 bases from J, leaving 13 bases between. Germline loops: CDR1 SEHNR, CDR2 FQNEAQ (reference sequence).

This rearrangement joins TRBV15 to TRBJ1-5; TRBD1 might be the D (5 bases). Per the germline V gene, CDR1 is LNHNV and CDR2 is YYDKDF (reference sequence). The CDR3 length is 15 residues. Deletions cut 0 bases from V and 5 bases from J, with 11 bases between. CDR3 sequence: CATSRDSGYHQPQHF. The CDR3 region has the DNA TGTGCCACCAGCAGAGATTCAGGGTACCATCAGCCCCAGCATTTT. The full variable domain, in which reference TRBV15 and TRBJ1-5 provide the parts outside the CDR3, is DAMVIQNPRYQVTQFGKPVTLSCSQTLNHNVMYWYQQKSSQAPKLLFHYYDKDFNNEADTPDNFQSRRPNTSFCFLDIRSPGLGDTAMYLCATSRDSGYHQPQHFGDGTRLSIL.

This chain uses TRBV5-6 with TRBJ2-7, with D hard to call. Germline values: CDR1 SGHDT, CDR2 YYEEEE. Trimming pared 1 base from V and 1 base from J, leaving 15 bases between. The CDR3 has 16 amino acids. CDR3 protein: CASSLSLQSFSYEQYF. The CDR3 bases are TGTGCCAGCAGCTTGAGTCTCCAGTCTTTTTCCTACGAGCAGTACTTC.

This clone was observed once. This chain links TRBV13 with TRBJ1-3; 8 nucleotides agree with TRBD1. This CDR3 has 14 residues. J lost 3 bases, V lost 4 bases, and 2 bases had no gene match. The germline CDR1 and CDR2 sequences are PRHDT and FYEKMQ (reference sequence). CDR3 DNA sequence: TGTGCCAGCAGCTCAGGACAGGGTGGAAACACCATATATTTT. It is translated as CASSSGQGGNTIYF.

V is TRBV29-1 and J is TRBJ2-1; D uncertain. This CDR3 spans 14 amino acids. The germline V gene encodes CDR1 SQVTM and CDR2 ANQGSEA. Trimming took off 0 bases at V and 8 bases at J, with 14 bases between the two ends. The CDR3 protein is CSVEDRRYLDEQFF. The CDR3 DNA follows: TGCAGCGTTGAAGATCGCCGGTACCTCGATGAGCAGTTCTTC.

This chain links TRBV7-6 with TRBJ2-1; TRBD2 matches 9 bases. This CDR3 is built from 16 residues. Germline-derived CDR1 and CDR2 are SGHVS and FNYEAQ. With 0 bases clipped from V and 6 bases from J, the junction kept 6 bases outside the gene matches. Here the CDR3 reads CASSLAWAGGRNEQFF. As DNA, the CDR3 is TGTGCCAGCAGCTTAGCGTGGGCGGGAGGGCGCAATGAGCAGTTCTTC.

The J gene is TRBJ2-3, the V gene TRBV7-2; 9 positions match TRBD2. The CDR3 extends over 15 amino acids. With 5 bases clipped from V and 13 bases from J, the junction kept 16 bases outside the gene matches. The germline CDR1 and CDR2 sequences are SGHTA and FQGNSA. This CDR3 reads CASSPITSSGTSKYF. As DNA, the CDR3 is TGTGCCAGCAGCCCTATTACCTCATCCGGGACTAGCAAGTATTTT.

This chain links TRBV30 with TRBJ1-3, with unresolved D. The CDR3 is 13 amino acids. Germline V lookup: CDR1 GTSNPN, CDR2 SVGIG (reference sequence). The V and J ends lost 5 bases and 0 bases respectively, with 8 bases between them. For the CDR3, the DNA is TGTGCCTGGGACTTGAGCTCTGGAAACACCATATATTTT. Its translation is CAWDLSSGNTIYF.

This clone was counted a single time. The V and J genes are TRBV2 and TRBJ2-1; perhaps TRBD2 as D (6 bases). Germline V CDR1 and CDR2: SNHLY, FYNNEI. CDR3 size: 16 residues. The V end lost 5 bases, the J end lost 3 bases, and 17 bases lay between the germline ends. The CDR3 DNA follows: TGTGCCAGCAGTAATAGCGGAGCCGCAAACTACAATGAGCAGTTCTTC. It is translated as CASSNSGAANYNEQFF.

The CDR3 DNA follows: TGTGCCAGCAGTGCCGGGACAGGCCAGGGCTACACCTTC. Protein product: CASSAGTGQGYTF. The chain employs TRBV2 and TRBJ1-2, with 8 nucleotides matching TRBD1. The germline V gene encodes CDR1 SNHLY and CDR2 FYNNEI. This CDR3 is 13 amino acids long. V was clipped by 4 bases and J by 8 bases; unmatched bases: 6.

The chain combines TRBV6-1 with TRBJ1-5; 7 bases map to TRBD1. The CDR3 sequence is 15 residues long. V lost 7 bases and J lost 9; bases outside the gene matches: 15. The germline gives CDR1 MNHNS, CDR2 SASEGT. CDR3 region: CASTALRDSTRPQHF. The CDR3 coding sequence is TGTGCCAGCACCGCACTCCGGGACAGCACACGGCCCCAGCATTTT.

CDR3 bases: TGTGCCAGCAGTTACTCGGGCGGGAGTCAAGAGACCCAGTACTTC. Its protein is CASSYSGGSQETQYF. The rearrangement joins TRBV6-5 to TRBJ2-5, with 7 bases aligning to TRBD2. This CDR3 comprises 15 residues. The V and J ends lost 0 bases and 2 bases, in that order; junction bases with no gene match: 3. Germline values: CDR1 MNHEY, CDR2 SVGAGI.

V is TRBV5-6 and J is TRBJ2-1, with 11 positions matching TRBD2. Germline CDR1 reads SGHDT; CDR2 reads YYEEEE. This CDR3 spans 14 amino acids. V lost 2 bases, J lost 8 bases, and 3 bases stayed unmatched. The CDR3 DNA is TGTGCCAGCAGCTTTAGCGGGGGGGCACATGAGCAGTTCTTC. Translation gives CASSFSGGAHEQFF.

The chain employs TRBV7-2 and TRBJ2-7, with a weak D call TRBD1 (6 bases). The V end was cut by 2 bases, the J end by 5 bases, with 16 bases between. Per the germline V gene, CDR1 is SGHTA and CDR2 is FQGNSA. The CDR3 has 15 amino acids. CDR3 nucleotides: TGTGCCAGCAGCTTAAGGTCAGGGGAGAGCAACGAGCAGTACTTC. Protein product: CASSLRSGESNEQYF.

The chain combines TRBV7-8 with TRBJ2-4; possibly TRBD1 for D (6 bases). Germline CDR1 is SGHVS and CDR2 is FQNEAQ. V gave up 3 bases and J gave up 2 bases, with 14 bases separating them. This CDR3 comprises 16 residues. Written as DNA, the CDR3 is TGTGCCAGCAGCTTTACCAGGGGAAGGTCCAAAAACATTCAGTACTTC. Translated: CASSFTRGRSKNIQYF.

This clone was detected a few times. The chain employs TRBV6-1 and TRBJ1-2; 9 bases line up with TRBD1. Looked up from germline, CDR1 is MNHNS and CDR2 is SASEGT. J lost 8 bases, V lost 5 bases, and 6 bases had no gene match. The CDR3 has 13 amino acids. CDR3 nucleotide sequence: TGTGCCAGCAGTAACAGGGGGCGCGGGGGCTACACCTTC. This gives the protein CASSNRGRGGYTF.

The chain is built from TRBV19 and TRBJ1-5, with 7 bases aligning to TRBD1. The CDR3 is 14 residues long. Germline lookup yields CDR1 LNHDA and CDR2 SQIVND (reference sequence). V dropped 5 bases and J dropped 2; count of bases not matched to a gene: 3. CDR3 sequence: CASSSQGGNQPQHF. Here the CDR3 DNA reads TGTGCCAGTAGTTCGCAGGGGGGCAATCAGCCCCAGCATTTT.

V and J are TRBV10-3 and TRBJ1-2; 8 bases are shared with TRBD1. This CDR3 contains 14 residues. Germline values: CDR1 ENHRY, CDR2 SYGVKD. J was trimmed by 1 base and V by 6 bases; bases with no gene match: 4. The CDR3 sequence: CAIRATGDNYGYTF. The CDR3 nucleotides are TGTGCCATCAGAGCGACAGGGGATAACTATGGCTACACCTTC.

V is TRBV5-3 and J is TRBJ1-2; TRBD1 agrees at 7 bases. TRBV5-3 is designated an ORF whose function remains uncertain. CDR3 length: 11 amino acids. Germline trimming cut 6 bases from V and 6 bases from J; bases unmatched to any gene: 2. CDR3 sequence (DNA): TGTGCCAGAACAGGGGGAAATGGCTACACCTTC. As protein: CARTGGNGYTF.